These 17 T cell receptor beta chains came from one sample sequenced in a study of shared clonotypes between healthy human individuals. The table came from immunoSEQ multiplex PCR; TCRdb's copy has only in-frame clones and leaves some out. The sample includes about 480,000 clones, 79% of them seen just once. Sequences were obtained from PBMCs. The receptors come from a woman in her thirties or forties in good health. Some clones in this sample may be carry-over from other donors' samples.

Points on this clone: A much larger clone is a single base away; this may be a read error. The chain combines TRBV11-1 with TRBJ1-1; 7 bases are shared with TRBD1. Germline V lookup: CDR1 SGHAT, CDR2 FQDESV (reference sequence). The CDR3 consists of 13 residues. Trimming cost V 1 base and J 4 bases; bases outside gene matches: 0. CDR3 in DNA: TGTGCCAGCAGCTTAGACAGGGGCACTGAAGCTTTCTTT. Translation: CASSLDRGTEAFF.

The rearrangement joins TRBV10-3 to TRBJ2-1, with D unclear. CDR3 size: 13 residues. Trimming shortened V by 4 bases and J by 6 bases, and 10 bases separated the two germline ends. The germline CDR1 and CDR2 sequences are ENHRY and SYGVKD. The CDR3 protein is CAISGTESNEQFF. For the CDR3, the DNA is TGTGCCATCAGTGGAACTGAAAGCAATGAGCAGTTCTTC.

This chain connects TRBV5-8 to TRBJ2-5; D is possibly TRBD1 or TRBD2 (5 bases each). The ends were cut back, 4 bases at V and 4 bases at J, with 14 bases in the middle. Germline lookup yields CDR1 SGHTS and CDR2 YDEGEE. The CDR3 runs 14 residues. DNA for the CDR3: TGTGCCAGCAGCACCGGGACGGAAAGAGAGACCCAGTACTTC. Its translation: CASSTGTERETQYF.

The chain is built from TRBV4-1 and TRBJ2-7; D not resolved. Between the trimmed V and J ends, which lost 0 bases and 5 bases, there was a span of 11 bases. There are 14 residues in the CDR3. CDR1 MGHRA and CDR2 YSYEKL come from the germline V gene. This chain's CDR3 is CASSQEFRANEQYF. The CDR3 DNA is TGCGCCAGCAGCCAAGAATTCCGAGCTAACGAGCAGTACTTC.

The V call is TRBV7-2, the J call TRBJ1-2; no clear D. This CDR3 contains 16 residues. Trimming cost V 2 bases and J 3 bases, with 16 bases left between them. Germline V CDR1 and CDR2: SGHTA, FQGNSA. Here the CDR3 reads CASSLIRVGLHYGYTF. Here the CDR3 DNA reads TGTGCCAGCAGCTTAATTCGTGTGGGTCTACACTATGGCTACACCTTC.

V is TRBV6-5 and J is TRBJ2-7; D not certain. The CDR3 length is 14 residues. Per the germline V gene, CDR1 is MNHEY and CDR2 is SVGAGI. V was trimmed by 10 bases and J by 0 bases, leaving 16 bases between them. The DNA for the CDR3 is TGTGCCACACAAGACCATTACCACTCCTACGAGCAGTACTTC. Its protein is CATQDHYHSYEQYF.

This sequence joins TRBV10-3 and TRBJ2-2, with 11 bases aligning to TRBD1. Trimming took 4 bases from V and 4 from J; bases not matched to a gene: 2. Per the germline V gene, CDR1 is ENHRY and CDR2 is SYGVKD. This CDR3 has 15 amino acids. The CDR3 DNA is TGTGCCATCAGTGGGGACAGGGGGAGCACCGGGGAGCTGTTTTTT. Amino acid sequence: CAISGDRGSTGELFF.

The V gene is TRBV14, the J gene TRBJ2-1; unclear D gene. Trimming took 2 bases from V and 2 from J, leaving 7 bases between them. Germline V gene data show CDR1 as SGHDN and CDR2 as FVKESK. The CDR3 extends over 14 amino acids. CDR3 bases: TGTGCCAGCAGCCAATCCTCAGCCTACAATGAGCAGTTCTTC. Amino acids: CASSQSSAYNEQFF.

V and J are TRBV28 and TRBJ2-3; D remains unclear. The V gene lost 9 bases and the J gene lost 2 bases, with 12 bases spanning the gap. The CDR3 runs to 13 residues. Germline V gives CDR1 MDHEN, CDR2 SYDVKM. CDR3 loop: CASMHVNTDTQYF. The CDR3 DNA follows: TGTGCCAGTATGCATGTTAACACAGATACGCAGTATTTT. Full variable domain (missing parts from reference TRBV28 and TRBJ2-3): DVKVTQSSRYLVKRTGEKVFLECVQDMDHENMFWYRQDPGLGLRLIYFSYDVKMKEKGDIPEGYSVSREKKERFSLILESASTNQTSMYLCASMHVNTDTQYFGPGTRLTVL.

This clone was observed a single time. The CDR3 protein is CASSPRGEETQYF. In nucleotides, the CDR3 is TGTGCCAGCAGCCCCAGAGGGGAAGAGACCCAGTACTTC. The J gene is TRBJ2-5, the V gene TRBV11-3; perhaps D is TRBD1 or TRBD2 (5 bases each). CDR3 length: 13 residues. Trimming left V 5 bases short and J 3 bases short, with 10 bases between. Germline V gene data show CDR1 as SGHNT and CDR2 as YENEEA.

The chain has TRBV11-2 and TRBJ2-1; 7 bases align to TRBD2. This CDR3 is 16 amino acids long. J was trimmed by 3 bases and V by 2 bases; bases with no gene match: 7. Looked up from germline, CDR1 is SGHAT and CDR2 is FQNNGV. CDR3 amino acids: CASSLMASGNYNEQFF. For the CDR3, the DNA is TGTGCCAGCAGCTTAATGGCTAGCGGTAACTACAATGAGCAGTTCTTC.

This sequence joins TRBV7-2 and TRBJ1-3, with 8 bases that match TRBD1. Germline V gene lookup returns CDR1 SGHTA and CDR2 FQGNSA. Trimming removed 7 bases from V and 2 bases from J; junction bases left unmatched: 7. The length of the CDR3 is 15 residues. The DNA for the CDR3 is TGTGCCAGCACCTTTCCGGGACAGGCTGGAAACACCATATATTTT. As protein: CASTFPGQAGNTIYF.

This clone was picked up one time. The gene calls are TRBV5-5 and TRBJ1-1; D is ambiguous. Germline V gives CDR1 SGHKS, CDR2 YYEKEE (reference sequence). The CDR3 is 15 residues long. Trimming left V 1 base short and J 1 base short, with 11 bases between. The CDR3 region has the DNA TGTGCCAGCAGCTTGTTGGCAAGCCAGAACACTGAAGCTTTCTTT. Its translation: CASSLLASQNTEAFF.

This clone has just one count. V and J are TRBV2 and TRBJ2-7, with D perhaps TRBD1 (6 bases). The CDR3 covers 15 residues. Per the germline V gene, CDR1 is SNHLY and CDR2 is FYNNEI. Trimming stripped 4 bases from V and 1 base from J, with 14 bases between. CDR3 region: CASSGVRGSSYEQYF. The CDR3 region has the DNA TGTGCCAGCAGTGGAGTCAGGGGCTCGTCCTACGAGCAGTACTTC.

The chain has TRBV15 and TRBJ1-1; D remains unclear. Germline-derived CDR1 and CDR2 are LNHNV and YYDKDF (reference sequence). The V end was cut by 3 bases, the J end by 1 base, with 9 bases between. This CDR3 has 14 residues. The CDR3 here is CATSSQRWNTEAFF. CDR3 coding DNA: TGTGCCACCAGCAGTCAACGGTGGAACACTGAAGCTTTCTTT.

The J gene is TRBJ2-3, the V gene TRBV5-4, with a weak D call TRBD1 (6 bases). The V end was cut by 0 bases, the J end by 3 bases, with 8 bases between. Germline CDR1 reads SGHNT; CDR2 reads YYREEE (reference sequence). The CDR3 has 14 amino acids. The CDR3 reads CASSLGGQTDTQYF. As DNA, the CDR3 is TGTGCCAGCAGCTTGGGCGGACAGACAGATACGCAGTATTTT.

This clone was recorded many times. Other nucleotide sequences in the sample specify the same CDR3. The chain carries TRBV11-2 and TRBJ2-1; D remains unclear. Germline loops: CDR1 SGHAT, CDR2 FQNNGV. The CDR3 runs 15 residues. The V and J ends lost 4 bases and 0 bases respectively, with 10 bases between them. CDR3 region: CASSSKLSSYNEQFF. The CDR3 DNA follows: TGTGCCAGCAGCTCCAAATTGAGCTCCTACAATGAGCAGTTCTTC.